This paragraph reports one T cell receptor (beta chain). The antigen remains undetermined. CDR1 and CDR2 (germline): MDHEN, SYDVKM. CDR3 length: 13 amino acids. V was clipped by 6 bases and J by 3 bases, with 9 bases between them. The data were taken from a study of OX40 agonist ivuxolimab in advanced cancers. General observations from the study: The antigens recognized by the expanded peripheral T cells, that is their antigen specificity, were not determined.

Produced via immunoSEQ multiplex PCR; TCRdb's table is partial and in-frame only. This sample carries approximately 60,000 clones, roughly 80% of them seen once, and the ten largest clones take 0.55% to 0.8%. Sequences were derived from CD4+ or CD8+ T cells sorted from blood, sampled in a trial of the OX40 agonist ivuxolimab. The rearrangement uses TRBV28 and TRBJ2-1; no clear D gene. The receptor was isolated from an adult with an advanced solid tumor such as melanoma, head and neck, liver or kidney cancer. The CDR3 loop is CASRRSFYNEQFF. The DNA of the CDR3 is TGTGCCAGCAGGAGGAGTTTCTACAATGAGCAGTTCTTC.